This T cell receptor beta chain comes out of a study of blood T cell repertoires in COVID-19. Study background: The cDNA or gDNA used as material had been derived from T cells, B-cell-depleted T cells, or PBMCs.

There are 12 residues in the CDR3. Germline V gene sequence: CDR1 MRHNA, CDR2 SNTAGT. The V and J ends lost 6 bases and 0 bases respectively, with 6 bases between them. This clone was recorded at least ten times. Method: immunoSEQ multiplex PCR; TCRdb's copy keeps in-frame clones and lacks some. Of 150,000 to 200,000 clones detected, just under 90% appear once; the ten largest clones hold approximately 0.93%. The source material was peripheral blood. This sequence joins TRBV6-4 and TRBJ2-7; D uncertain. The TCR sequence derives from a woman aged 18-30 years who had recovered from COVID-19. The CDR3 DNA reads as TGTGCCAGCAGACAGAGCTCCTACGAGCAGTACGTC. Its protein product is CASRQSSYEQYV.